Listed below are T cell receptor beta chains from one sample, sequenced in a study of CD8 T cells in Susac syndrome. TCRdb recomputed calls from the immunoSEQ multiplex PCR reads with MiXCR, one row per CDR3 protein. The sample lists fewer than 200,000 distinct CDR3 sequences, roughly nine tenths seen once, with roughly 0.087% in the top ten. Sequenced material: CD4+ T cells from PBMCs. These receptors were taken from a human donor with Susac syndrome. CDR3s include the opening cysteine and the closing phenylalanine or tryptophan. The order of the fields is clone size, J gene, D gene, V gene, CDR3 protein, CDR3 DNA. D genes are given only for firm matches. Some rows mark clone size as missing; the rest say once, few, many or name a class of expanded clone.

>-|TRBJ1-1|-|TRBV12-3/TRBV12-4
CASSLPYTEAFF
TGTGCCAGCAGTTTGCCGTATACTGAAGCTTTCTTT
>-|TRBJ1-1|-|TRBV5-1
CASSSGNTEAFF
TGCGCCAGCAGCTCAGGGAACACTGAAGCTTTCTTT
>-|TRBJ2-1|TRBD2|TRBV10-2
CASSDVAGGAYNEQFF
TGCGCCAGCAGTGATGTAGCGGGGGGGGCGTACAATGAGCAGTTCTTC
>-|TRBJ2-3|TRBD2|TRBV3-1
CASSQPIAGGPGDTQYF
TGTGCCAGCAGCCAACCTATAGCGGGGGGGCCGGGAGATACGCAGTATTTT
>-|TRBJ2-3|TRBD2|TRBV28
CASANAGGTDTQYF
TGTGCCAGCGCAAATGCGGGGGGAACAGATACGCAGTATTTT
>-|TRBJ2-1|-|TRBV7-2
CASSPSVGNEQFF
TGTGCCAGCAGCCCCTCTGTCGGGAATGAGCAGTTCTTC
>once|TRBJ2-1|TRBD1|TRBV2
CASSEALQGDEQFF
TGTGCCAGCAGTGAAGCGCTTCAGGGGGATGAGCAGTTCTTC
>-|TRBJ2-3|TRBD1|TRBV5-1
CASSAGQGSSTQYF
TGCGCCAGCAGCGCGGGACAGGGTTCGAGTACGCAGTATTTT
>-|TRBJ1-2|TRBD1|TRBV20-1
CSARDIQGYYGYTF
TGCAGTGCTAGAGACATACAGGGGTACTATGGCTACACCTTC
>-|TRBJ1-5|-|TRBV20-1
CSANPRDQPQHF
TGCAGTGCAAACCCCAGGGATCAGCCCCAGCATTTT
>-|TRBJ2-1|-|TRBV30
CACSGYNEQFF
TGTGCCTGCTCCGGATACAATGAGCAGTTCTTC
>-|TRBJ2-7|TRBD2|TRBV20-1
CSAKLAGGIRDEQYF
TGCAGTGCGAAACTAGCGGGGGGCATTCGCGACGAGCAGTACTTC
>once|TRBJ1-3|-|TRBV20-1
CSALPLQISGNTIYF
TGCAGTGCTCTACCCCTACAGATCTCTGGAAACACCATATATTTT
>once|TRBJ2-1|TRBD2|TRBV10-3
CAVGTSDKDEQFF
TGTGCCGTCGGGACTAGCGATAAGGATGAGCAGTTCTTC
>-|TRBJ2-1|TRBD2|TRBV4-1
CASSQGLRGLAGVHEQFF
TGCGCCAGCAGCCAAGGACTACGAGGCCTAGCGGGAGTTCATGAGCAGTTCTTC
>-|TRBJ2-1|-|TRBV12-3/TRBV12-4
CASSPPSRNEQFF
TGTGCCAGCAGCCCCCCTAGCAGGAATGAGCAGTTCTTC
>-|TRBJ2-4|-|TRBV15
CATSRDAGAWGDIQYF
TGTGCCACCAGCAGAGATGCGGGGGCGTGGGGGGACATTCAGTACTTC
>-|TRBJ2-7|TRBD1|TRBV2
CASSEWGTGQGANEQYF
TGTGCCAGCAGTGAATGGGGAACGGGACAGGGGGCTAACGAGCAGTACTTC
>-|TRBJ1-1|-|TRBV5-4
CASSLSGRDTEAFF
TGTGCCAGCAGCTTGTCGGGCCGGGACACTGAAGCTTTCTTT
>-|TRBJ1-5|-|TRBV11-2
CASSQGSGIGQPQHF
TGTGCCAGCAGCCAAGGGTCGGGGATCGGTCAGCCCCAGCATTTT
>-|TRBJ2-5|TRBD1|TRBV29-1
CSVPTGDDQETQYF
TGCAGCGTTCCGACAGGGGATGATCAAGAGACCCAGTACTTC
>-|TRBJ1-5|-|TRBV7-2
CASSLVDDSNQPQHF
TGTGCCAGCAGCTTAGTGGACGACAGCAATCAGCCCCAGCATTTT
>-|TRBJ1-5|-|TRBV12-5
CASGFLRNNQPQHF
TGTGCTAGTGGTTTTTTGCGAAACAATCAGCCCCAGCATTTT
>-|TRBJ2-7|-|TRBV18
CASSPSGTYYEQYF
TGTGCCAGCTCACCGTCGGGGACTTACTACGAGCAGTACTTC
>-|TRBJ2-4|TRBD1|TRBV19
CASKHLDRKNIQYF
TGTGCCAGTAAACATCTGGACAGGAAAAACATTCAGTACTTC
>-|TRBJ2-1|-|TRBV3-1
CASSQVAREQFF
TGTGCCAGCAGCCAAGTCGCGAGGGAGCAGTTCTTC
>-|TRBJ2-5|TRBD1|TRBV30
CAWRGPGQGMETQYF
TGTGCCTGGAGAGGACCGGGACAGGGTATGGAGACCCAGTACTTC
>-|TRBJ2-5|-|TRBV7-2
CASSLILAYNF
TGTGCCAGCAGCTTAATACTAGCCTATAACTTC
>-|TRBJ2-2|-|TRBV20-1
CSARDWGARTGELFF
TGCAGTGCTAGAGATTGGGGGGCGCGTACCGGGGAGCTGTTTTTT
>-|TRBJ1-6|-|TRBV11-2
CASSLDVTQNSPLHF
TGTGCCAGCAGCTTAGATGTGACTCAGAATTCACCCCTCCACTTT
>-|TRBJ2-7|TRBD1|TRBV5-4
CASSSPGQGFEQYF
TGTGCCAGCAGCTCACCGGGACAGGGGTTCGAGCAGTACTTC
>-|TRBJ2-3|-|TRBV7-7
CASSLGTSRTDTQYF
TGTGCTAGCAGCCTCGGGACTTCTCGCACAGATACGCAGTATTTT
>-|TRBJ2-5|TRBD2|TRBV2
CASNIQREAETQYF
TGTGCCAGCAACATCCAGCGGGAGGCGGAGACCCAGTACTTC
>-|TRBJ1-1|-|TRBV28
CASILDSSRSEAFF
TGTGCCAGCATCTTGGACAGTTCGAGGTCTGAAGCTTTCTTT
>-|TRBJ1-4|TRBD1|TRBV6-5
CASSYSGTGVEKLFF
TGTGCCAGCAGTTACTCAGGGACAGGGGTTGAAAAACTGTTTTTT
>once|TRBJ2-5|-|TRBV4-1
CASSQRIAEETQYF
TGCGCCAGCAGCCAAAGAATAGCGGAAGAGACCCAGTACTTC
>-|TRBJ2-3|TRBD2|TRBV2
CATAPGGAGSTDTQYF
TGTGCCACCGCTCCCGGGGGGGCGGGAAGCACAGATACGCAGTATTTT
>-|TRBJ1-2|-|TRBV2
CASNSRPPRDGYTF
TGTGCCAGCAACTCGAGACCCCCGCGGGATGGCTACACCTTC